This T cell receptor (beta chain) was retrieved from a study of CD8 T cells in ankylosing spondylitis. General study results and limits: Reports say disease-linked clones showed up significantly more in matched ankylosing spondylitis synovial fluid. Disease-linked clones had a CD8+ phenotype and relatively low frequency in peripheral blood. Blood from ankylosing spondylitis patients appeared to carry a characteristic roughly eight-variant TCR beta motif.

This clonotype was picked up many times. Antigen unknown. CDR3 length: 15 amino acids. V gave up 6 bases and J gave up 6 bases; unmatched junction bases: 11. The germline gives CDR1 MNHNS, CDR2 SASEGT. Libraries of TCR beta came from quantitative 5'-RACE with molecular barcodes. TCRdb called the 5' RACE reads again in MiXCR, with one record for every CDR3 protein. Counted here are about 360,000 distinct CDR3 sequences, roughly 15% occurring once; the ten biggest clones make up less than 1.1%. The sample taken for sequencing was blood, either unsorted or a sorted T cell fraction (not recorded which). The clonotype originates from a male donor with ankylosing spondylitis or in good health (not recorded which). This sequence joins TRBV6-1 and TRBJ2-3, with TRBD1 matching 8 bases. Written as DNA, the CDR3 is TGTGCCAGCAGGCAAGGACAGGGTGGTGCGGATACGCAGTATTTT. This codes for CASRQGQGGADTQYF.